The present entry profiles one T cell receptor (beta chain) with its context. Its antigen is unidentified. CDR3 length: 14 amino acids. V gave up 0 bases and J gave up 7 bases, with 7 bases separating them. The germline V gene has CDR1 MNHEY and CDR2 SVGEGT. The data were obtained in a study of T cell repertoires in cytomegalovirus infection. Study summary: As its CMV epitopes, the study selected recently identified HLA-C-restricted and well-studied HLA-B-restricted targets. Both a matching HLA type and CMV infection were indicated by public TCR beta signatures.

Each CDR3 protein is one row after TCRdb ran MiXCR on the reads. The sample holds approximately 1,000,000 distinct CDR3 sequences, roughly a third seen once. Study-level points and caveats: Summed public TCR beta family frequency identified CMV carriers bearing the relevant HLA.

The TCR was taken from a human donor in good health (CMV status not recorded). Some clones in this sample may be carry-over from other donors' samples. The sample in question was cultured CD8+ T cells from PBMCs, obtained from culture after CMV antigen stimulation. This chain joins TRBV6-2 or TRBV6-3 and TRBJ1-6; D call uncertain. The CDR3 sequence: CASSYSWGNSPLHF. As DNA, the CDR3 is TGTGCCAGCAGTTACTCATGGGGAAATTCACCCCTCCACTTT.